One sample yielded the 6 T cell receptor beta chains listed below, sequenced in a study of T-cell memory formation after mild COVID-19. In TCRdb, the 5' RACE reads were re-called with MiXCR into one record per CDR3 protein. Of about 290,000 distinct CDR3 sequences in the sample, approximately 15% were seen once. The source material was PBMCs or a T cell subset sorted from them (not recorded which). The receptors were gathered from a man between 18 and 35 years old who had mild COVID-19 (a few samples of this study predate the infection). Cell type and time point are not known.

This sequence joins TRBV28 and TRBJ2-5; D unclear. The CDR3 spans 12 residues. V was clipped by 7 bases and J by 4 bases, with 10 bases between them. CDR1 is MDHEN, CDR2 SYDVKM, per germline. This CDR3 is CASTTPGETQYF. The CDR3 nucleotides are TGTGCCAGCACCACACCGGGAGAGACCCAGTACTTC.

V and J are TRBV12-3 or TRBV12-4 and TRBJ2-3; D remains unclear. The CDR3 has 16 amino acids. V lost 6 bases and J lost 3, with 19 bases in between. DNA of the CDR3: TGTGCCAGCAGCCTAGACCTCTTGGGGTCGACAGATACGCAGTATTTT. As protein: CASSLDLLGSTDTQYF.

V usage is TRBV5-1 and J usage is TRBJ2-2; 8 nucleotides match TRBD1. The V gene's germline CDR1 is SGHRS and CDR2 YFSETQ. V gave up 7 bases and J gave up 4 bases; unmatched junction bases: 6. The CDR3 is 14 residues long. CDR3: CASGQGIVTGELFF. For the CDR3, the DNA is TGCGCCAGCGGACAGGGAATCGTCACCGGGGAGCTGTTTTTT.

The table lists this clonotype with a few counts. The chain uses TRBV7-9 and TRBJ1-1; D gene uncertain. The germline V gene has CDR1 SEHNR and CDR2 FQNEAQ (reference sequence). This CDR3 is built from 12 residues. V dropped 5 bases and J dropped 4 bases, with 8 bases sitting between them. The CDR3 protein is CASSIEVTEAFF. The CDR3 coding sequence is TGTGCCAGCAGCATAGAGGTCACTGAAGCTTTCTTT.

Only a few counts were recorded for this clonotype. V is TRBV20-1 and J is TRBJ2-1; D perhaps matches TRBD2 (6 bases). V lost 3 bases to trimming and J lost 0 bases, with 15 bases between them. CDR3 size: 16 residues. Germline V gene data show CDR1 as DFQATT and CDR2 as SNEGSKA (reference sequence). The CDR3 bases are TGCAGTGCTAGGTACCGGGAGCCGAGCTCCTACAATGAGCAGTTCTTC. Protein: CSARYREPSSYNEQFF.

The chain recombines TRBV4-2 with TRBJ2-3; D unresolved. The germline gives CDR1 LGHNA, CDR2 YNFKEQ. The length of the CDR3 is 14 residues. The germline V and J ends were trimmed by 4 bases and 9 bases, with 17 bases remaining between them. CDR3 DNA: TGTGCCAGCAGCCCAACTTCGACGGAGATAACGCAGTATTTT. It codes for CASSPTSTEITQYF.